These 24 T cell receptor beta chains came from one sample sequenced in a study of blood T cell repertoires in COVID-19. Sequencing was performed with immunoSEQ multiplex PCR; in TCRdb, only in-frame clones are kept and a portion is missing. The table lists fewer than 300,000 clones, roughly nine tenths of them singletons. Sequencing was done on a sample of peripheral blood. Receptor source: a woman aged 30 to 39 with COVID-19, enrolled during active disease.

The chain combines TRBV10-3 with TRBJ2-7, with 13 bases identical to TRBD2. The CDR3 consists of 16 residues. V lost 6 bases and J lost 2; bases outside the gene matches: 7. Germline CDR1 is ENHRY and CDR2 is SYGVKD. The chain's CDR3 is CAIRPGLAGATYEQYF. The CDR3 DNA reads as TGTGCCATCAGACCCGGACTAGCGGGGGCCACCTACGAGCAGTACTTC.

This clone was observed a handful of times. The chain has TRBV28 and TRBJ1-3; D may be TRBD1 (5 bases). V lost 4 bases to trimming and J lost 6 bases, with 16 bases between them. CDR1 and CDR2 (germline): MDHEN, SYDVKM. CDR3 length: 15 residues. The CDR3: CASSSQGALLNTIYF. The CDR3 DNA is TGTGCCAGCAGTTCCCAAGGGGCTCTACTAAACACCATATATTTT.

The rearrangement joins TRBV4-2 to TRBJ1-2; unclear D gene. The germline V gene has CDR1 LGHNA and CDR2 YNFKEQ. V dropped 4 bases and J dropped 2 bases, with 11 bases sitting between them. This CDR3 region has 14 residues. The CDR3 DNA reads TGTGCCAGCAGCCGGGAGGTCCAGAACTATGGCTACACCTTC. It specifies CASSREVQNYGYTF.

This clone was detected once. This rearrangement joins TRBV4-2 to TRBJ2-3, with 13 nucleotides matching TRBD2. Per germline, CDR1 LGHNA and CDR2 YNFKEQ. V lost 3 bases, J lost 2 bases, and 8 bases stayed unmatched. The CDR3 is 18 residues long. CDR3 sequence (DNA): TGTGCCAGCAGCCAGGACCACGGACTAGCGGGGGACACAGATACGCAGTATTTT. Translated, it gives CASSQDHGLAGDTDTQYF.

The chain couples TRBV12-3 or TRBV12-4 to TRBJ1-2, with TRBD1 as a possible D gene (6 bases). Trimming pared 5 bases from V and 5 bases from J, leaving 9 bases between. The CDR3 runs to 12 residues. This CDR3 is CASSQGQYGYTF. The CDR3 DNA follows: TGTGCCAGCAGTCAAGGACAGTATGGCTACACCTTC.

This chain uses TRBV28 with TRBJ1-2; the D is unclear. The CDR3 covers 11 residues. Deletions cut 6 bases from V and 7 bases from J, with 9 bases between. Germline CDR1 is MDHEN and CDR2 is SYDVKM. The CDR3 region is CASSPGFGYTF. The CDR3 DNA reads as TGTGCCAGCAGCCCCGGTTTTGGCTACACCTTC.

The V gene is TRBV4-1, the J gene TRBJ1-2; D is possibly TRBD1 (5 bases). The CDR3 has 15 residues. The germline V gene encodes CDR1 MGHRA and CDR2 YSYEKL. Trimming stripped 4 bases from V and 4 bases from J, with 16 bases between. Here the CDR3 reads CASSRDSDVPYGYTF. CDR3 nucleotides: TGCGCCAGCAGCCGTGACAGTGACGTACCCTATGGCTACACCTTC.

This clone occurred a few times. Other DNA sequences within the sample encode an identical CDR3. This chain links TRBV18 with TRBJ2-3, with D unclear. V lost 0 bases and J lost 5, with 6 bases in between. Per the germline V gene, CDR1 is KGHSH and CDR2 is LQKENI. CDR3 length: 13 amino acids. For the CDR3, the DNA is TGTGCCAGCTCACCACCCTCCGTAGATACGCAGTATTTT. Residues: CASSPPSVDTQYF.

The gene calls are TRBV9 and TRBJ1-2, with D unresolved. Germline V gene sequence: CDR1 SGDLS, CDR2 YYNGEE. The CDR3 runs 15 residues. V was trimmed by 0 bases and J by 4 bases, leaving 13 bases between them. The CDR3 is CASSVDSSTVYGYTF. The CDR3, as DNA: TGTGCCAGCAGCGTAGATAGCAGCACCGTCTATGGCTACACCTTC.

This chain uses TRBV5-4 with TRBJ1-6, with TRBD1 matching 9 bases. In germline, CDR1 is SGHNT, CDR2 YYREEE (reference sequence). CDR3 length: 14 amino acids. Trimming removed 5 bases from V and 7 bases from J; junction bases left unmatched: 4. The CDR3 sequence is CASRSGTGNSPLHF. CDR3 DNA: TGTGCCAGCAGGTCCGGGACAGGGAATTCACCCCTCCACTTT.

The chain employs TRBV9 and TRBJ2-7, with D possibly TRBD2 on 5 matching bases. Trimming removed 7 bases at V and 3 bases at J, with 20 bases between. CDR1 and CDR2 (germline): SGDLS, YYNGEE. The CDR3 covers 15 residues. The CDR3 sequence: CASRRGSGSHYEQYF. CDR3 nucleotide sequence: TGTGCCAGCCGACGGGGTTCGGGATCCCACTACGAGCAGTACTTC.

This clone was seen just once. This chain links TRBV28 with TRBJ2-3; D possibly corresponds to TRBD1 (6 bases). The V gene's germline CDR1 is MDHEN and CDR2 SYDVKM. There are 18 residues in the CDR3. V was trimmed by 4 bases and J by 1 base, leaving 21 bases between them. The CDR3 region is CASSSTTDRRRRTDTQYF. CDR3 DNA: TGTGCCAGCAGTTCCACTACGGACAGACGCCGCCGCACAGATACGCAGTATTTT.

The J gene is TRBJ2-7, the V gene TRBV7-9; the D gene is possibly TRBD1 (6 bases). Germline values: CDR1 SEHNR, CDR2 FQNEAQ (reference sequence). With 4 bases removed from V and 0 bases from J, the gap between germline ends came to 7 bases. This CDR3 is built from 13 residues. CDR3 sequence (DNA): TGTGCCAGCAGCTCAGGGGACTCCTACGAGCAGTACTTC. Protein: CASSSGDSYEQYF.

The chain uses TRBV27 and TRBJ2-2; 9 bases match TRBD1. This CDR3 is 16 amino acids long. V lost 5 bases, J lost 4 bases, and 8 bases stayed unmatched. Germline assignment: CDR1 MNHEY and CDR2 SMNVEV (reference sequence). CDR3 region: CASSTTGGWGTGELFF. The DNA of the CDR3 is TGTGCCAGCAGTACTACAGGGGGCTGGGGCACCGGGGAGCTGTTTTTT.

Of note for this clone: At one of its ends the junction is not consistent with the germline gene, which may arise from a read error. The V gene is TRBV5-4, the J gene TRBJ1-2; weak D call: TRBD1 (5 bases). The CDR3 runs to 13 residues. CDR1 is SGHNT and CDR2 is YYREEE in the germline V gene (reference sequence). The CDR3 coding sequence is TGTGCCAGCGGCTTAAGGGGTGGCTATGGCTACACCTTC. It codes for CASGLRGGYGYTF.

The CDR3 region has the DNA TGTGCCAGCAGCCCCGGACAGGGTTGGGGCGAGCAGTACTTC. As protein: CASSPGQGWGEQYF. The chain uses TRBV3-1 (or the pseudogene TRBV3-2) and TRBJ2-7; 8 bases map to TRBD1. Germline V gene data show CDR1 as LGHDT and CDR2 as YNNKEL (reference sequence). The CDR3 is 14 residues long. Trimming cost V 4 bases and J 6 bases; bases outside gene matches: 8.

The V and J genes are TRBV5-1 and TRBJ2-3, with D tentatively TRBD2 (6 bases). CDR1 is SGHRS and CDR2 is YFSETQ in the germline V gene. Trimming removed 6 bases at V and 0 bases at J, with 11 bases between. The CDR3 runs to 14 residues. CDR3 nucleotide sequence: TGCGCCAGCACCGGGGGAACCAGCACAGATACGCAGTATTTT. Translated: CASTGGTSTDTQYF.

The CDR3 region is CASSPWTDYEQYF. The DNA for the CDR3 is TGTGCCAGCAGCCCGTGGACAGATTACGAGCAGTACTTC. The chain carries TRBV13 and TRBJ2-7; D may be TRBD1 (6 bases). V was pared by 5 bases and J by 4 bases, with 12 bases between. CDR1 and CDR2 (germline): PRHDT, FYEKMQ (reference sequence). This CDR3 comprises 13 residues.

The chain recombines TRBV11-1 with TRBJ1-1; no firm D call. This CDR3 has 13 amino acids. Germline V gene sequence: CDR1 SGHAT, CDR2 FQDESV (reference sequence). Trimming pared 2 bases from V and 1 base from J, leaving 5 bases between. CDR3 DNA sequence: TGTGCCAGCAGCTTATCTTGGAACACTGAAGCTTTCTTT. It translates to CASSLSWNTEAFF.

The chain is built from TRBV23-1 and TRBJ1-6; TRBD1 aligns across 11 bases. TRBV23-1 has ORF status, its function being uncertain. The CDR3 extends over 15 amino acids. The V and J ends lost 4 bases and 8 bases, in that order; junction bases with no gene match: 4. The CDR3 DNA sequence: TGCGCCAGCAGTCTCATGGACAGGGGGCATTCACCCCTCCACTTT. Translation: CASSLMDRGHSPLHF.

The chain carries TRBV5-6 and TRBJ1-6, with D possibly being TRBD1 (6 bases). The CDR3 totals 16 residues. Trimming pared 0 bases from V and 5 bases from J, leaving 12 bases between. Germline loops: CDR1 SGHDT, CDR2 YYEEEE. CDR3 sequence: CASSLGETGNNSPLHF. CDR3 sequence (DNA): TGTGCCAGCAGCTTGGGGGAGACAGGCAATAATTCACCCCTCCACTTT.

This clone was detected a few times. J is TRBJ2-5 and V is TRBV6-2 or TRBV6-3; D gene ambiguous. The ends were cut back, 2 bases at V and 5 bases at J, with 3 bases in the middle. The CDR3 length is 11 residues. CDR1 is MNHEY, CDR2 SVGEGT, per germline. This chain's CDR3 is CASSYGETQYF. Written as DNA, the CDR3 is TGTGCCAGCAGTTACGGCGAGACCCAGTACTTC.

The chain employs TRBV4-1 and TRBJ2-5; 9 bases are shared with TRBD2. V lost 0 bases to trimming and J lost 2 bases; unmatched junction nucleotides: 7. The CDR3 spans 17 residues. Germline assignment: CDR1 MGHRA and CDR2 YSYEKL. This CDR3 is CASSQDGVAGAQETQYF. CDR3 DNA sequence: TGCGCCAGCAGCCAAGACGGAGTAGCGGGGGCTCAAGAGACCCAGTACTTC.

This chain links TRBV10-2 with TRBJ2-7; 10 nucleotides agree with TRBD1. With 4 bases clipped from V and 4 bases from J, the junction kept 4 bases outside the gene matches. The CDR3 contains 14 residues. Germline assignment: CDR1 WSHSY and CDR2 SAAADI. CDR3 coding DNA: TGCGCCAGCAGTGTTCCGGGACAGGGGTACGAGCAGTACTTC. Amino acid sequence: CASSVPGQGYEQYF.